The 26 T cell receptor beta chains below come from one sample, sequenced in a study of blood T cell repertoires in COVID-19. The repertoire was sequenced with immunoSEQ multiplex PCR; TCRdb's copy has only in-frame clones and lacks some. The data contain over 150,000 clones, 60% to 80% of them singletons. The sequenced material came from peripheral blood. These receptor sequences come from a woman between 65 and 79 years old with acute or convalescent COVID-19.

The chain employs TRBV5-1 and TRBJ1-2, with 8 positions matching TRBD1. CDR3 length: 17 amino acids. The V gene's germline CDR1 is SGHRS and CDR2 YFSETQ. Unmatched junction bases numbered 12, after V lost 4 bases and J lost 1 base. CDR3 region: CASSLGGQAANNYGYTF. CDR3 sequence (DNA): TGCGCCAGCAGCCTGGGGGGACAGGCAGCGAATAACTATGGCTACACCTTC.

The V and J genes are TRBV28 and TRBJ1-5, with D possibly TRBD1 on 6 matching bases. Deletions cut 4 bases from V and 1 base from J, with 11 bases between. The CDR3 runs to 15 residues. Germline-derived CDR1 and CDR2 are MDHEN and SYDVKM. CDR3 protein: CASSSTGFSNQPQHF. For the CDR3, the DNA is TGTGCCAGCAGTTCCACAGGGTTCAGCAATCAGCCCCAGCATTTT. Drawing the rest from reference TRBV28 and TRBJ1-5, the complete variable domain is DVKVTQSSRYLVKRTGEKVFLECVQDMDHENMFWYRQDPGLGLRLIYFSYDVKMKEKGDIPEGYSVSREKKERFSLILESASTNQTSMYLCASSSTGFSNQPQHFGDGTRLSIL.

V is TRBV10-2 and J is TRBJ2-1, with TRBD2 matching 9 bases. After removal of 4 bases from V and 4 bases from J, the junction contained 8 bases not matched to a gene. Looked up from germline, CDR1 is WSHSY and CDR2 is SAAADI. The CDR3 loop spans 16 amino acids. The CDR3 reads CASSAETSGPYNEQFF. The CDR3 DNA follows: TGCGCCAGCAGTGCTGAGACTAGCGGACCGTACAATGAGCAGTTCTTC.

CDR3 amino acids: CASLPGTGSNSPLHF. CDR3 coding DNA: TGTGCCAGCTTGCCCGGGACAGGATCTAATTCACCCCTCCACTTT. V is TRBV6-5 and J is TRBJ1-6; 8 positions agree with TRBD1. Trimming at V came to 8 bases and at J to 6 bases, leaving 9 bases not matched to a gene. CDR3 length: 15 residues. Germline values: CDR1 MNHEY, CDR2 SVGAGI.

CDR3 sequence reads: CASSPRTSGSDGKNIQYF. CDR3 sequence (DNA): TGTGCCAGCAGCCCCAGGACTAGCGGGAGCGATGGCAAAAACATTCAGTACTTC. The chain has TRBV7-6 and TRBJ2-4; 13 bases are a match to TRBD2. The germline V gene encodes CDR1 SGHVS and CDR2 FNYEAQ. V shed 5 bases, J shed 3 bases, and the junction held 10 bases outside the gene matches. The CDR3 runs 18 residues.

The V gene is TRBV9, the J gene TRBJ1-2; D is possibly TRBD1 (6 bases). The CDR3 totals 17 residues. V lost 4 bases, J lost 7 bases, and 26 bases lay in between. Germline CDR1 and CDR2: SGDLS and YYNGEE. The CDR3 DNA follows: TGTGCCAGCAGCCTATTCTCGGGACAACCTTCAGTGAGTGGCTACACCTTC. Its protein product is CASSLFSGQPSVSGYTF.

This chain joins TRBV27 and TRBJ2-3; tentatively, D is TRBD2 (5 bases). From germline, CDR1 is MNHEY and CDR2 SMNVEV (reference sequence). Trimming took off 0 bases at V and 2 bases at J, with 9 bases between the two ends. The length of the CDR3 is 15 residues. The CDR3 nucleotides are TGTGCCAGCAGTTTATCGTCTAGCCTCACAGATACGCAGTATTTT. Translation: CASSLSSSLTDTQYF.

The rearrangement links TRBV19 to TRBJ2-1; TRBD2 agrees at 8 bases. The CDR3 contains 15 residues. CDR1 LNHDA and CDR2 SQIVND come from the germline V gene (reference sequence). J was trimmed by 6 bases and V by 4 bases; bases with no gene match: 8. The CDR3 region has the DNA TGTGCCAGTAGTAAAGGGCGGGAGGCGCCCAATGAGCAGTTCTTC. Translating it yields CASSKGREAPNEQFF.

The V gene is TRBV18, the J gene TRBJ2-1, with TRBD1 as a possible D gene (5 bases). The V gene lost 6 bases and the J gene lost 6 bases, with 18 bases spanning the gap. Germline V gene sequence: CDR1 KGHSH, CDR2 LQKENI. The CDR3 sequence is 15 residues long. For the CDR3, the DNA is TGTGCCAGCTCTCCAGTTCCGGACACACCCAATGAGCAGTTCTTC. It translates to CASSPVPDTPNEQFF.

This clone was counted once. This chain uses TRBV7-8 with TRBJ2-2, with D perhaps TRBD1 (6 bases). This CDR3 region has 15 residues. Trimming took off 5 bases at V and 1 base at J, with 11 bases between the two ends. CDR1 and CDR2 from the germline V gene are SGHVS and FQNEAQ. In DNA, the CDR3 is TGTGCCAGCAGCCCAGCAGGGGTGAACACCGGGGAGCTGTTTTTT. It encodes CASSPAGVNTGELFF.

This chain connects TRBV3-1 (or the pseudogene TRBV3-2) to TRBJ1-4; 8 nucleotides line up with TRBD1. Germline V CDR1 and CDR2: LGHDT, YNNKEL (reference sequence). The CDR3 length is 16 residues. After removal of 0 bases from V and 13 bases from J, the junction contained 13 bases not matched to a gene. As DNA, the CDR3 is TGTGCCAGCAGCCAAGAGTATGGACAGGGACACGATCGACTGTTTTTT. This gives the protein CASSQEYGQGHDRLFF.

This clone appeared a few times. The CDR3 spells CASSPSGQPSNGYTF. The CDR3 DNA reads TGTGCCAGCAGTCCCTCGGGACAGCCATCGAATGGCTACACCTTC. This chain joins TRBV28 and TRBJ1-2; 7 bases are shared with TRBD1. Trimming removed 5 bases from V and 6 bases from J; junction bases left unmatched: 12. CDR3 size: 15 residues. CDR1 and CDR2 from the germline V gene are MDHEN and SYDVKM.

The V call is TRBV6-5, the J call TRBJ2-3; the match to TRBD2 covers 14 bases. CDR1 is MNHEY, CDR2 SVGAGI, per germline. V lost 6 bases, J lost 4 bases, and 3 bases stayed unmatched. The CDR3 consists of 15 residues. For the CDR3, the DNA is TGTGCCAGCAGAGGACTAGCGGGAGGTGCAGATACGCAGTATTTT. It codes for CASRGLAGGADTQYF.

The genes are TRBV3-1 (or the pseudogene TRBV3-2) and TRBJ2-7; 7 nucleotides match TRBD1. The CDR3 runs 14 residues. V was pared by 6 bases and J by 4 bases, with 9 bases of the junction left unmatched. Germline CDR1 and CDR2: LGHDT and YNNKEL (reference sequence). Here the CDR3 reads CASSRSGQMYEQYF. CDR3 in DNA: TGTGCCAGCAGTCGATCGGGACAGATGTACGAGCAGTACTTC.

This clone was detected only a few times. This chain uses TRBV13 with TRBJ1-6, with D maybe TRBD1 (5 bases). Between the trimmed V and J ends, which lost 0 bases and 6 bases, there was a span of 9 bases. Germline loops: CDR1 PRHDT, CDR2 FYEKMQ (reference sequence). This CDR3 has 15 amino acids. CDR3 loop: CASSLGRQGNSPLHF. CDR3 nucleotide sequence: TGTGCCAGCAGCTTAGGCCGGCAGGGTAATTCACCCCTCCACTTT.

The chain couples TRBV10-1 to TRBJ1-3; weak D call: TRBD1 (6 bases). CDR3 length: 17 amino acids. Trimming took off 3 bases at V and 0 bases at J, with 15 bases between the two ends. CDR1 and CDR2 from the germline V gene are WNHNN and SYGVQD (reference sequence). The CDR3 is CASSDGQLNLSGNTIYF. CDR3 in DNA: TGCGCCAGCAGTGATGGACAGTTGAACCTCTCTGGAAACACCATATATTTT.

This rearrangement joins TRBV24-1 to TRBJ2-7, with unresolved D. The germline V gene has CDR1 KGHDR and CDR2 SFDVKD. CDR3 length equals 14 residues. The ends were cut back, 6 bases at V and 2 bases at J, with 13 bases in the middle. CDR3 protein: CATSPVSDPYEQYF. CDR3 nucleotide sequence: TGTGCCACCAGTCCGGTTTCTGATCCCTACGAGCAGTACTTC.

This chain connects TRBV18 to TRBJ2-3, with 9 nucleotides matching TRBD1. CDR3 length: 18 amino acids. Germline V gives CDR1 KGHSH, CDR2 LQKENI. V was pared by 0 bases and J by 4 bases, with 11 bases of the junction left unmatched. CDR3 DNA: TGTGCCAGCTCACCACCAACAGGACAGGGGAAAGGGGCAGATACGCAGTATTTT. Protein sequence: CASSPPTGQGKGADTQYF. The full variable domain, its missing parts supplied by reference TRBV18 and TRBJ2-3, is NAGVMQNPRHLVRRRGQEARLRCSPMKGHSHVYWYRQLPEEGLKFMVYLQKENIIDESGMPKERFSAEFPKEGPSILRIQQVVRGDSAAYFCASSPPTGQGKGADTQYFGPGTRLTVL.

This clone occurred a few times. The V gene is TRBV2, the J gene TRBJ2-5, with D possibly TRBD1 on 5 matching bases. The V gene's germline CDR1 is SNHLY and CDR2 FYNNEI. The CDR3 loop spans 14 amino acids. The V gene lost 3 bases and the J gene lost 1 base, with 9 bases spanning the gap. CDR3 sequence: CASSETATQETQYF. The CDR3 nucleotides read TGTGCCAGCAGTGAGACAGCGACCCAAGAGACCCAGTACTTC.

The chain links TRBV5-1 to TRBJ2-3; the match to TRBD2 covers 9 bases. The germline gives CDR1 SGHRS, CDR2 YFSETQ. Losses at the gene ends were 4 bases for V and 0 bases for J; bases not matched to a gene: 9. The CDR3 covers 17 residues. CDR3 in amino acids: CASSPGLALTSTDTQYF. As DNA, the CDR3 is TGCGCCAGCAGCCCGGGACTAGCCCTAACTAGCACAGATACGCAGTATTTT.

The J gene is TRBJ1-2, the V gene TRBV15; D unresolved. V was trimmed by 0 bases and J by 8 bases, leaving 7 bases between them. Germline CDR1 and CDR2: LNHNV and YYDKDF (reference sequence). This CDR3 has 12 residues. The DNA of the CDR3 is TGTGCCACCAGCAGAGATTCTCTCGGCTACACCTTC. Translated: CATSRDSLGYTF.

The chain employs TRBV7-7 and TRBJ2-3, with D perhaps matching TRBD2 (7 bases). The CDR3 is 14 residues long. V dropped 3 bases and J dropped 2 bases, with 9 bases sitting between them. Germline CDR1 and CDR2: SSHAT and FNYEAQ (reference sequence). CDR3 sequence reads: CASSLGGPTDTQYF. The CDR3 DNA follows: TGTGCCAGCAGCTTGGGGGGGCCCACAGATACGCAGTATTTT.

The V gene is TRBV25-1, the J gene TRBJ2-1; possibly TRBD1 for D (6 bases). The CDR3 is 11 amino acids. V gave up 10 bases and J gave up 9 bases, with 13 bases separating them. Germline V gene data show CDR1 as MGHDK and CDR2 as SYGVNS. CDR3 sequence reads: CATDTGFEQFF. The CDR3 coding sequence is TGTGCCACCGACACAGGGTTTGAGCAGTTCTTC.

For the CDR3, the DNA is TGTGCCAGCAGCCTGACCGGGACTAGCGCCGCCTACGAGCAGTACTTC. This translates into CASSLTGTSAAYEQYF. V and J are TRBV7-2 and TRBJ2-7; 10 nucleotides line up with TRBD2. CDR3 length: 16 amino acids. CDR1 and CDR2 from the germline V gene are SGHTA and FQGNSA. The ends lost 5 bases at V and 2 bases at J; junction bases unmatched: 9.

The chain links TRBV6-1 to TRBJ2-3; TRBD1 aligns across 8 bases. This CDR3 spans 15 amino acids. Germline CDR1 reads MNHNS; CDR2 reads SASEGT. V lost 1 base and J lost 5; bases outside the gene matches: 5. CDR3 DNA sequence: TGTGCCAGCAGTGAAGGCGGGACAGGATTAGATACGCAGTATTTT. Protein sequence: CASSEGGTGLDTQYF.

This clone has more than one count but fewer than ten. This sequence joins TRBV4-1 and TRBJ2-1, with 8 bases aligning to TRBD2. The CDR3 totals 15 residues. Germline CDR1 reads MGHRA; CDR2 reads YSYEKL. The ends lost 4 bases at V and 7 bases at J; junction bases unmatched: 9. CDR3 residues: CASSLTSGGGNEQFF. In DNA, the CDR3 is TGCGCCAGCAGCCTTACAAGCGGGGGCGGGAATGAGCAGTTCTTC.